Included here is one T cell receptor beta chain sequence, with context. A read error may be the cause here, since a much bigger clone is one base away. A J-beta primer mix and a sample-barcoded 5' primer were used in a second PCR of roughly 7 to 12 cycles. A tag from a template-switch adaptor with 12 random nucleotides marked each cDNA molecule. In TCRdb, the 5' RACE reads were re-called with MiXCR into one record per CDR3 protein. This table holds around 800,000 distinct CDR3 sequences, approximately 44% found once. Deletions cut 0 bases from V and 4 bases from J, with 12 bases between. The CDR3 covers 15 residues. The germline CDR1 and CDR2 sequences are LNHNV and YYDKDF (reference sequence). This specimen belongs to a study of blood T cells in healthy people across ages.

The genes are TRBV15 and TRBJ2-5; D is unclear. Sample: blood. The sequence was obtained from a man in his 60s in good health. The CDR3 DNA follows: TGTGCCACCAGCAGAGATTGTGGCGGCGGAGAGACCCAGTACTTC. Its protein is CATSRDCGGGETQYF.